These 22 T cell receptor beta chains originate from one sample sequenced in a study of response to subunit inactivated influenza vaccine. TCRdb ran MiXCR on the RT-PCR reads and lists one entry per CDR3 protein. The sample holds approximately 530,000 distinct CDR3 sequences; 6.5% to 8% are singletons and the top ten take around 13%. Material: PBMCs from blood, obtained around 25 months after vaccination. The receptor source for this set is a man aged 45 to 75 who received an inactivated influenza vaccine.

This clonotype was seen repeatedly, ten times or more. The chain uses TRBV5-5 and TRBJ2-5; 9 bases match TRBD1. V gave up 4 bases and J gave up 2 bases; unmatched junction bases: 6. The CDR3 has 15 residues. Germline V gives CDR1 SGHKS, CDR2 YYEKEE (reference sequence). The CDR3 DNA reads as TGTGCCAGCAGCCCCAGGACAGGGGCACAAGAGACCCAGTACTTC. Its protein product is CASSPRTGAQETQYF.

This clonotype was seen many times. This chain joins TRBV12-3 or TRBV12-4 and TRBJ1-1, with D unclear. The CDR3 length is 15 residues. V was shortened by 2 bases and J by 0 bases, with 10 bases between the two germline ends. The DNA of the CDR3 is TGTGCCAGCAGTTTACGTGGGGATATGAACACTGAAGCTTTCTTT. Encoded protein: CASSLRGDMNTEAFF.

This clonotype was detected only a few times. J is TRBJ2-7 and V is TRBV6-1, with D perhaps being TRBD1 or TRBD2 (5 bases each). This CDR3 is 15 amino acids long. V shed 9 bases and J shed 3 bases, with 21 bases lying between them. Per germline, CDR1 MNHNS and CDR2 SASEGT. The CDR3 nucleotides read TGTGCCAGTCTTAGCACGGGACGAGGGCACTACGAGCAGTACTTC. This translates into CASLSTGRGHYEQYF.

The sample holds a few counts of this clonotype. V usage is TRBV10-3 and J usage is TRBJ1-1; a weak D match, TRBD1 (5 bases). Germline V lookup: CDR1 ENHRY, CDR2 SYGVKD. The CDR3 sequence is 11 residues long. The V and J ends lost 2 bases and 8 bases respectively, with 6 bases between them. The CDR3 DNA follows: TGTGCCATCAGTGAGAACAGGGAAGCTTTCTTT. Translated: CAISENREAFF.

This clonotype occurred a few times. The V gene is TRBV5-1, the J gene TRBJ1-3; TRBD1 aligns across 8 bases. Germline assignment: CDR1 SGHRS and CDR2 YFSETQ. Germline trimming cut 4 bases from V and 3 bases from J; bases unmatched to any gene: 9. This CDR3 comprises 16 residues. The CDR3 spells CASSPGTGLSGNTIYF. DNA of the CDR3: TGCGCCAGCAGCCCGGGGACAGGACTAAGTGGAAACACCATATATTTT.

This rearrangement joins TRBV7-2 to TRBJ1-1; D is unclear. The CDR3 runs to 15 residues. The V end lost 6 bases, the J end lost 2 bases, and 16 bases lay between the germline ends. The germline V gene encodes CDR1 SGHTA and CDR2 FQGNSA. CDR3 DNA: TGTGCCAGCAGACAAGGGCCCCTAAAAAACACTGAAGCTTTCTTT. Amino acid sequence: CASRQGPLKNTEAFF.

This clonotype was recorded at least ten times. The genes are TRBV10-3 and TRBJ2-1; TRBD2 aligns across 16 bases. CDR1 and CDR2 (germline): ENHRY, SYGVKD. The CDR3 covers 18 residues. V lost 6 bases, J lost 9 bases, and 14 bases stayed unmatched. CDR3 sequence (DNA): TGTGCCATCAGGGGGACTAGCGGGAGGGCCTTGGGAGAGGGTGAGCAGTTCTTC. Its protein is CAIRGTSGRALGEGEQFF.

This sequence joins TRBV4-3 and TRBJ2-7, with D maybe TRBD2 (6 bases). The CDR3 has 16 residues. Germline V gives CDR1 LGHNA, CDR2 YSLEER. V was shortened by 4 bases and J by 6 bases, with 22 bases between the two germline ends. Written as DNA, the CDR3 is TGCGCCAGCAGCCTAGGTGGGCAGAGAATGGGGGGCGAGCAGTACTTC. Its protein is CASSLGGQRMGGEQYF.

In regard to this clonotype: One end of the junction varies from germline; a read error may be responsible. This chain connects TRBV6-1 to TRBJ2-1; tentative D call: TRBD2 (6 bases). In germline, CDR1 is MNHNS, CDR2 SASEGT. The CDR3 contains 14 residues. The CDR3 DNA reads TGTGCCAGCAGCGGGACTTGGGCCTACAATGAGCGGTTCTTC. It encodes CASSGTWAYNERFF.

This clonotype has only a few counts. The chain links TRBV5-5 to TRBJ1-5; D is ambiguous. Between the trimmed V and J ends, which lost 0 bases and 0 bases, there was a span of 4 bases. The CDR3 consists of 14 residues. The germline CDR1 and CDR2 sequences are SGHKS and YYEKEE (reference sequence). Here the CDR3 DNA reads TGTGCCAGCAGCTTGGCCTTTAGCAATCAGCCCCAGCATTTT. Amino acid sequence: CASSLAFSNQPQHF.

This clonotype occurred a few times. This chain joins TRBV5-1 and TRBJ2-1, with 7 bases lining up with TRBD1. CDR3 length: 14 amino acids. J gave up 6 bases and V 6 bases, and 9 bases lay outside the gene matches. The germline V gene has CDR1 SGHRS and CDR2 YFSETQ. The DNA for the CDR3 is TGCGCCAGCACCCGGGACAGCCCATTCAATGAGCAGTTCTTC. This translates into CASTRDSPFNEQFF.

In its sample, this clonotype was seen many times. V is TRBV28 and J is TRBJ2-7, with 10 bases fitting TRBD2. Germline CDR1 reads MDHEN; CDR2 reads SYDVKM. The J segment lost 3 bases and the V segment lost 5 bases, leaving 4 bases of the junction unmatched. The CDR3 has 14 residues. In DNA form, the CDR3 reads TGTGCCAGCAGTCCCTGGACTAGCGGCTACGAGCAGTACTTC. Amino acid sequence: CASSPWTSGYEQYF.

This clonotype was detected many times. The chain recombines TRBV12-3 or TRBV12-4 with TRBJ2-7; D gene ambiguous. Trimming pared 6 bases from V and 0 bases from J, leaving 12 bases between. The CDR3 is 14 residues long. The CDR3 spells CASSLILSSYEQYF. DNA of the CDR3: TGTGCCAGCAGCCTTATCTTGAGCTCCTACGAGCAGTACTTC.

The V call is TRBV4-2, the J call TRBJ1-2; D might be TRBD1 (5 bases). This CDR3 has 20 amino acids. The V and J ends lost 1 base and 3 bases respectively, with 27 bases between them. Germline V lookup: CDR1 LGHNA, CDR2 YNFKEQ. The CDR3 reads CASSQARYKWEQALDYGYTF. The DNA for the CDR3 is TGTGCCAGCAGCCAAGCTAGGTATAAGTGGGAACAGGCACTGGACTATGGCTACACCTTC.

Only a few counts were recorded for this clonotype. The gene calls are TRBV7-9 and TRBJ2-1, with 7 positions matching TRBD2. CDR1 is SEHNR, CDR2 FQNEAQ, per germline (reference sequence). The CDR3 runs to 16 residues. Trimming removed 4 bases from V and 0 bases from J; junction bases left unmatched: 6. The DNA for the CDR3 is TGTGCCAGCAGCTATTTCGGGGGGAGCTCCTACAATGAGCAGTTCTTC. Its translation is CASSYFGGSSYNEQFF. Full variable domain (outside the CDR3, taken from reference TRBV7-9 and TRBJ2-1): DTGVSQNPRHKITKRGQNVTFRCDPISEHNRLYWYRQTLGQGPEFLTYFQNEAQLEKSRLLSDRFSAERPKGSFSTLEIQRTEQGDSAMYLCASSYFGGSSYNEQFFGPGTRLTVL.

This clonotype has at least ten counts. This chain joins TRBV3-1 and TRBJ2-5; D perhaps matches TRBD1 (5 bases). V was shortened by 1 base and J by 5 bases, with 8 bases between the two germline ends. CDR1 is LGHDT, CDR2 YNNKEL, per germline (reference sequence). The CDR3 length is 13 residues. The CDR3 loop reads CASSQAGKETQYF. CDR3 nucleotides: TGTGCCAGCAGCCAAGCAGGGAAGGAGACCCAGTACTTC.

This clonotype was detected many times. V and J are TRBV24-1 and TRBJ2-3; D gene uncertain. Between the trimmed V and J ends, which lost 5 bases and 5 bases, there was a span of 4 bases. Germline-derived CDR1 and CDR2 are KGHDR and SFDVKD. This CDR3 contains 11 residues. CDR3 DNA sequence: TGTGCCACCAGTGCTGGAGATACGCAGTATTTT. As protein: CATSAGDTQYF.

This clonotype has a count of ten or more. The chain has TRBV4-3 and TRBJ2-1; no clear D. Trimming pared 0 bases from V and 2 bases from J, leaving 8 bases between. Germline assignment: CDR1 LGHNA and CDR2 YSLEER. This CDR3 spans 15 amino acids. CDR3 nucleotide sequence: TGCGCCAGCAGCCAAGAGCACACACCCTACAATGAGCAGTTCTTC. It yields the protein CASSQEHTPYNEQFF.

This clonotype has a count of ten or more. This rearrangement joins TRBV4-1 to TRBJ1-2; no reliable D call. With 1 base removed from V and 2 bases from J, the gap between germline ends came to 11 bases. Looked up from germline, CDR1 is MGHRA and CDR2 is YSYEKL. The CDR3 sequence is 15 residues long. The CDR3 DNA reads TGCGCCAGCAGCCAAGGAGAGGGATTCAACTATGGCTACACCTTC. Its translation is CASSQGEGFNYGYTF.

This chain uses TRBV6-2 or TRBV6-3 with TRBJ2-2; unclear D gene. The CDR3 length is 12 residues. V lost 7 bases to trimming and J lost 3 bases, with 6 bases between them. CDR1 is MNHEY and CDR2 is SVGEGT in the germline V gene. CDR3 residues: CASKRYTGELFF. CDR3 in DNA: TGTGCCAGCAAAAGATACACCGGGGAGCTGTTTTTT.

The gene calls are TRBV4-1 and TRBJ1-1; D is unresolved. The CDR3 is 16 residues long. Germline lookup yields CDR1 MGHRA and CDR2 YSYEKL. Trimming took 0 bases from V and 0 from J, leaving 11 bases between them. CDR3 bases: TGCGCCAGCAGCCAAGATAGCACAGTCATGAACACTGAAGCTTTCTTT. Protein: CASSQDSTVMNTEAFF.

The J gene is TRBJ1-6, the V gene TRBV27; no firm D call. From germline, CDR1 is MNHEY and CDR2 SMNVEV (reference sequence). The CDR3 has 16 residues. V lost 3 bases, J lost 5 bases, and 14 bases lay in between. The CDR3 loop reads CASSFSFGYDNSPLHF. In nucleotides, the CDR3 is TGTGCCAGCAGTTTCTCATTCGGTTACGATAATTCACCCCTCCACTTT.